The 19 T cell receptor beta chains given below trace back to one sample, sequenced in a study of cytomegalovirus exposure and HLA in healthy donors. PCR involved 60 Vbeta and 13 Jbeta primers. TCRdb keeps only in-frame clones here, not all; method: immunoSEQ multiplex PCR. The sample records about 160,000 clones, 60% to 80% being singletons. The sequencing input was PBMCs. These receptor sequences come from a man aged 60 to 75 in good health and CMV-seronegative.

The chain is built from TRBV5-1 and TRBJ2-3; the match to TRBD2 covers 8 bases. V dropped 7 bases and J dropped 1; count of bases not matched to a gene: 8. Germline CDR1 SGHRS, CDR2 YFSETQ. The CDR3 is 15 residues long. CDR3 sequence: CASPRGGGGTDTQYF. The CDR3, as DNA: TGCGCCAGCCCCCGGGGGGGCGGGGGCACAGATACGCAGTATTTT.

The V gene is TRBV15, the J gene TRBJ1-2; perhaps TRBD1 as D (5 bases). The V gene lost 2 bases and the J gene lost 8 bases, with 12 bases spanning the gap. Per the germline V gene, CDR1 is LNHNV and CDR2 is YYDKDF (reference sequence). The CDR3 totals 13 residues. The CDR3 reads CATSRNGGGGYTF. CDR3 DNA sequence: TGTGCCACCAGCAGAAACGGGGGAGGAGGCTACACCTTC.

The DNA for the CDR3 is TGTGCCAGCAGCCCGGGACTAGTCGGCGCAGATACGCAGTATTTT. Residues: CASSPGLVGADTQYF. The rearrangement joins TRBV5-6 to TRBJ2-3; TRBD2 matches 8 bases. With 4 bases clipped from V and 4 bases from J, the junction kept 8 bases outside the gene matches. This CDR3 region has 15 residues. CDR1 is SGHDT and CDR2 is YYEEEE in the germline V gene.

The chain has TRBV2 and TRBJ1-4; 7 bases map to TRBD1. With V trimmed by 7 bases and J by 10 bases, 9 bases remained unmatched. The CDR3 length is 13 residues. Germline V gives CDR1 SNHLY, CDR2 FYNNEI. The CDR3: CASNIDRDRKLFF. The CDR3 DNA sequence: TGTGCCAGCAATATTGACAGGGACCGAAAACTGTTTTTT.

The chain recombines TRBV13 with TRBJ2-3; D perhaps matches TRBD1 (6 bases). Germline V gene sequence: CDR1 PRHDT, CDR2 FYEKMQ (reference sequence). V dropped 3 bases and J dropped 2 bases, with 18 bases sitting between them. The CDR3 runs 17 residues. The CDR3 loop is CASSFRAGVGNTDTQYF. The CDR3 DNA reads TGTGCCAGCAGCTTTCGGGCAGGGGTTGGAAACACAGATACGCAGTATTTT. The full variable domain, in which reference TRBV13 and TRBJ2-3 provide the parts outside the CDR3, is AAGVIQSPRHLIKEKRETATLKCYPIPRHDTVYWYQQGPGQDPQFLISFYEKMQSDKGSIPDRFSAQQFSDYHSELNMSSLELGDSALYFCASSFRAGVGNTDTQYFGPGTRLTVL.

This sequence joins TRBV5-6 and TRBJ2-7; possibly TRBD2 for D (6 bases). V shed 7 bases and J shed 0 bases, with 14 bases lying between them. The germline V gene has CDR1 SGHDT and CDR2 YYEEEE. CDR3 size: 14 residues. CDR3 DNA: TGTGCCAGCCGTAATACCGGGAGCTCCTACGAGCAGTACTTC. It translates to CASRNTGSSYEQYF.

This clone is termed medium-sized. This rearrangement joins TRBV6-4 to TRBJ2-3; TRBD2 matches at 10 bases. Trimming cost V 0 bases and J 5 bases; bases outside gene matches: 5. This CDR3 contains 16 residues. Per germline, CDR1 MRHNA and CDR2 SNTAGT. The CDR3 coding sequence is TGTGCCAGCAGTGACTCTAGCGGGGGGTCTGGAGATACGCAGTATTTT. Protein sequence: CASSDSSGGSGDTQYF.

This chain joins TRBV5-8 and TRBJ2-3; 7 nucleotides agree with TRBD1. Germline values: CDR1 SGHTS, CDR2 YDEGEE. Unmatched junction bases numbered 10, after V lost 4 bases and J lost 5 bases. The CDR3 is 15 amino acids. The CDR3 is CASSRTTGSGDTQYF. CDR3 DNA sequence: TGTGCCAGCAGCCGGACGACAGGGAGCGGAGATACGCAGTATTTT. The variable domain in full, completed from reference TRBV5-8 and TRBJ2-3, reads EAGVTQSPTHLIKTRGQQATLRCSPISGHTSVYWYQQALGLGLQFLLWYDEGEERNRGNFPPRFSGRQFPNYSSELNVNALELEDSALYLCASSRTTGSGDTQYFGPGTRLTVL.

A few counts support this clone. The chain employs TRBV18 and TRBJ2-1; the D gene is possibly TRBD2 (5 bases). CDR3 length equals 15 residues. Trimming stripped 3 bases from V and 5 bases from J, with 14 bases between. Looked up from germline, CDR1 is KGHSH and CDR2 is LQKENI. CDR3 residues: CASSPESGGHNEQFF. DNA of the CDR3: TGTGCCAGCTCACCCGAGAGTGGCGGGCACAATGAGCAGTTCTTC.

This clone was observed a handful of times. V gene TRBV19 combines with J gene TRBJ2-7, with D maybe TRBD1 (6 bases). V gave up 7 bases and J gave up 6 bases, with 16 bases separating them. The CDR3 is 13 residues long. Germline V CDR1 and CDR2: LNHDA, SQIVND (reference sequence). For the CDR3, the DNA is TGTGCCAGTAACCCGGGACACCTAAGCGAGCAGTACTTC. Its translation: CASNPGHLSEQYF. The full variable domain, rest sourced from reference TRBV19 and TRBJ2-7, is DGGITQSPKYLFRKEGQNVTLSCEQNLNHDAMYWYRQDPGQGLRLIYYSQIVNDFQKGDIAEGYSVSREKKESFPLTVTSAQKNPTAFYLCASNPGHLSEQYFGPGTRLTVT.

The chain recombines TRBV28 with TRBJ2-7; TRBD2 might be the D (5 bases). V lost 1 base to trimming and J lost 3 bases, with 13 bases between them. In germline, CDR1 is MDHEN, CDR2 SYDVKM. This CDR3 has 15 amino acids. This CDR3 is CASSLSPGLNYEQYF. The CDR3 DNA follows: TGTGCCAGCAGTTTATCCCCTGGACTTAACTACGAGCAGTACTTC.

This chain joins TRBV5-1 and TRBJ2-1; 11 bases align to TRBD2. Germline CDR1 is SGHRS and CDR2 is YFSETQ. The CDR3 loop spans 16 amino acids. V trimming: 4 bases; J trimming: 4 bases; junction bases outside the gene matches: 7. This CDR3 reads CASSNTSGGGYNEQFF. CDR3 nucleotide sequence: TGCGCCAGCAGCAACACTAGCGGGGGAGGTTACAATGAGCAGTTCTTC.

The CDR3 spells CASRSPHPLRERETQYF. The CDR3 DNA reads as TGCGCCAGCCGCTCACCTCACCCCTTGAGGGAGAGAGAGACCCAGTACTTC. This chain links TRBV5-1 with TRBJ2-5; weak D call: TRBD2 (5 bases). The CDR3 runs to 17 residues. CDR1 is SGHRS and CDR2 is YFSETQ in the germline V gene. V was cut by 7 bases and J by 4 bases, with 26 bases left in between.

The V call is TRBV4-1, the J call TRBJ2-1, with 8 bases lining up with TRBD2. With 0 bases clipped from V and 3 bases from J, the junction kept 7 bases outside the gene matches. CDR1 and CDR2 from the germline V gene are MGHRA and YSYEKL. This CDR3 comprises 17 residues. The CDR3 DNA is TGCGCCAGCAGCCAAGAAGGCGGGGGGTTGGGCTACAATGAGCAGTTCTTC. Encoded protein: CASSQEGGGLGYNEQFF.

J is TRBJ2-7 and V is TRBV29-1; 7 positions agree with TRBD1. Losses at the gene ends were 6 bases for V and 6 bases for J; bases not matched to a gene: 5. The CDR3 has 11 amino acids. CDR1 is SQVTM and CDR2 is ANQGSEA in the germline V gene. The CDR3 protein is CSVGTEGEQYF. The CDR3 coding sequence is TGCAGCGTAGGGACAGAAGGCGAGCAGTACTTC.

The V call is TRBV9, the J call TRBJ1-3; 7 bases fit TRBD1. V gave up 4 bases and J gave up 0 bases; unmatched junction bases: 4. The germline V gene encodes CDR1 SGDLS and CDR2 YYNGEE. The CDR3 is 15 residues long. CDR3 residues: CASSLTGNSGNTIYF. Written as DNA, the CDR3 is TGTGCCAGCAGCTTGACAGGGAACTCTGGAAACACCATATATTTT.

CDR3 amino acids: CASSLKCPRAYEQYF. DNA for the CDR3: TGTGCCAGCAGCTTGAAGTGTCCGAGGGCCTACGAGCAGTACTTC. The J gene is TRBJ2-7, the V gene TRBV21-1; no check of the table's D call, TRBD2, against the DNA was made. TRBV21-1 is a listed pseudogene. The CDR3 loop spans 15 amino acids.

The chain is built from TRBV6-5 and TRBJ2-7; 10 bases match TRBD1. This CDR3 spans 14 amino acids. V shed 6 bases, J shed 5 bases, and the junction held 7 bases outside the gene matches. CDR1 is MNHEY, CDR2 SVGAGI, per germline. The CDR3 DNA reads as TGTGCCAGCAGGTACCGGGACAGGGGCCACGAGCAGTACTTC. It codes for CASRYRDRGHEQYF.

This clone was detected a few times. The gene calls are TRBV28 and TRBJ1-1, with unresolved D. Germline V lookup: CDR1 MDHEN, CDR2 SYDVKM. Trimming took 6 bases from V and 4 from J, leaving 12 bases between them. This CDR3 is built from 13 residues. The CDR3 DNA follows: TGTGCCAGCAGCACAAGCGGAGTCACTGAAGCTTTCTTT. Amino acids: CASSTSGVTEAFF.